The 4 T cell receptor beta chains presented below share a single source sample, sequenced in a study of cytomegalovirus exposure and HLA in healthy donors. PCR amplification relied on 60 Vbeta primers (plus 13 Jbeta primers). The assay was immunoSEQ multiplex PCR, and TCRdb's table has in-frame clones only and misses some. The sample includes 85,000 to 120,000 clones, about 74% seen only once; the top ten take roughly 9.1%. The sequenced sample consisted of PBMCs. The origin of the receptors is a male donor in good health and CMV-seropositive.

The chain is built from TRBV5-1 and TRBJ1-2; 12 bases align to TRBD1. This CDR3 spans 16 amino acids. The germline V gene has CDR1 SGHRS and CDR2 YFSETQ. With V trimmed by 2 bases and J by 3 bases, 5 bases remained unmatched. CDR3 in amino acids: CASSFTGQGADYGYTF. CDR3 DNA: TGCGCCAGCAGCTTTACGGGACAGGGGGCTGACTATGGCTACACCTTC.

The chain employs TRBV28 and TRBJ2-7; no firm D call. CDR3 size: 12 residues. The germline V gene has CDR1 MDHEN and CDR2 SYDVKM. Trimming removed 5 bases at V and 3 bases at J, with 8 bases between. CDR3 DNA sequence: TGTGCCAGCAGTCCCGGAGACTACGAGCAGTACTTC. Translating it yields CASSPGDYEQYF.

The rearrangement links TRBV6-5 to TRBJ2-2; D perhaps matches TRBD2 (6 bases). The CDR3 runs 16 residues. CDR1 and CDR2 (germline): MNHEY, SVGAGI. The V end lost 2 bases, the J end lost 4 bases, and 14 bases lay between the germline ends. The CDR3 here is CASSYLGSGFTGELFF. The DNA for the CDR3 is TGTGCCAGCAGTTACCTCGGGAGCGGCTTCACCGGGGAGCTGTTTTTT.

As DNA, the CDR3 is TGTGCCTGGAGTAGCCTAACGGGAGGGACCCAGTACTTC. Translated, it gives CAWSSLTGGTQYF. The V call is TRBV30, the J call TRBJ2-5; 7 bases agree with TRBD2. CDR1 is GTSNPN, CDR2 SVGIG, per germline (reference sequence). Trimming took 2 bases from V and 7 from J; bases not matched to a gene: 7. The CDR3 loop spans 13 amino acids.